The sequence of this TCR beta chain was determined in a study of response to subunit inactivated influenza vaccine. This clonotype was recorded a few times. TCRdb fed the RT-PCR reads into MiXCR, producing one record per CDR3 protein. The data hold roughly 500,000 distinct CDR3 sequences, with 15% to 20% observed a single time. Germline V gene sequence: CDR1 ENHRY, CDR2 SYGVKD. This CDR3 has 11 amino acids. V shed 8 bases, J shed 4 bases, and the junction held 0 bases outside the gene matches. Sequencing used CD4+ T cells sorted from PBMCs, obtained roughly 24 months after vaccination. The sequence was collected from a man aged 45 to 70 who received an inactivated influenza vaccine. J is TRBJ2-7 and V is TRBV10-3; 9 bases are shared with TRBD1. The CDR3 bases are TGTGCCATCGGACAGGGGTACGAGCAGTACTTC. Residues: CAIGQGYEQYF.